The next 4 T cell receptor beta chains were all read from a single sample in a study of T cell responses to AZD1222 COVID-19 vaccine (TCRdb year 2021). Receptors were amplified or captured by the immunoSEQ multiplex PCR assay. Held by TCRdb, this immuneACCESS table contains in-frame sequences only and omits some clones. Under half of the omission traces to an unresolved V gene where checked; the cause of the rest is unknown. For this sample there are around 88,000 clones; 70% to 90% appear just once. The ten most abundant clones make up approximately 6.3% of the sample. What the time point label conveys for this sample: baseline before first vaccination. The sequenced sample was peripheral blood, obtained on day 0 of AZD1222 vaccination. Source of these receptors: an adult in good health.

The CDR3 loop reads CASSLPSDSDTQYF. The CDR3, as DNA: TGCGCCAGCAGCTTGCCTAGCGACTCAGATACGCAGTATTTT. The chain couples TRBV5-1 to TRBJ2-3; TRBD2 might be the D (6 bases). CDR3 length: 14 residues. Trimming cost V 1 base and J 4 bases, with 10 bases left between them. Per the germline V gene, CDR1 is SGHRS and CDR2 is YFSETQ.

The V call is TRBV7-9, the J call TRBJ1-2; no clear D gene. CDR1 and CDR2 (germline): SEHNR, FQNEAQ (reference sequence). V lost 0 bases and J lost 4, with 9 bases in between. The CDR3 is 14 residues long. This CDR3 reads CASSLAASPYGYTF. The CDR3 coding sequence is TGTGCCAGCAGCTTAGCAGCATCCCCCTATGGCTACACCTTC.

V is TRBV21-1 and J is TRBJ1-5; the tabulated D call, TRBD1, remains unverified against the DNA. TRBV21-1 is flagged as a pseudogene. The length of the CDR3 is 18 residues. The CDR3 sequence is CASSIGPVDRGPSQPQHF. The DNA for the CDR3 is TGTGCCAGCAGCATCGGCCCCGTAGACAGGGGGCCCAGTCAGCCCCAGCATTTT.

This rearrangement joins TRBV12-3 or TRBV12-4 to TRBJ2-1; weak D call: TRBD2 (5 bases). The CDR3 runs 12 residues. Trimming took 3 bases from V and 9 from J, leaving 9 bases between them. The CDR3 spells CASSLYEGEQFF. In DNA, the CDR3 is TGTGCCAGCAGTTTGTATGAGGGTGAGCAGTTCTTC.